The rows below give T cell receptor beta chains drawn from one sample of a study of blood T cell repertoires in COVID-19. The method was immunoSEQ multiplex PCR; TCRdb's version includes in-frame clones alone and lacks a portion of them. The data show about 120,000 clones, more than 75% seen once. Sequenced material: peripheral blood. These receptors were collected from a human donor in a cohort sampled during active COVID-19. Each CDR3 is given without its conserved first and last residue. Fields, in order: V gene, J gene, CDR3 protein.

V: TRBV7-9
J: TRBJ1-1
CDR3: ASSFTGSEAF

V: TRBV18
J: TRBJ2-3
CDR3: ASSPPNRGTSGSGTDTQY

V: TRBV10-3
J: TRBJ1-1
CDR3: AISEGRDRGVGFTEAF

V: TRBV7-6
J: TRBJ2-7
CDR3: ASSPSRGIKNYEQY

V: TRBV30
J: TRBJ1-2
CDR3: AWSRKGGHGYT

V: TRBV18
J: TRBJ2-1
CDR3: ASSPPTSDEQF

V: TRBV7-9
J: TRBJ1-1
CDR3: ASSPAGGEAF

V: TRBV7-9
J: TRBJ1-4
CDR3: ASSLGDTSTNEKLF

V: TRBV19
J: TRBJ1-5
CDR3: ASRTGWGQPQH

V: TRBV7-2
J: TRBJ1-1
CDR3: ASSSPGQGNTEAF